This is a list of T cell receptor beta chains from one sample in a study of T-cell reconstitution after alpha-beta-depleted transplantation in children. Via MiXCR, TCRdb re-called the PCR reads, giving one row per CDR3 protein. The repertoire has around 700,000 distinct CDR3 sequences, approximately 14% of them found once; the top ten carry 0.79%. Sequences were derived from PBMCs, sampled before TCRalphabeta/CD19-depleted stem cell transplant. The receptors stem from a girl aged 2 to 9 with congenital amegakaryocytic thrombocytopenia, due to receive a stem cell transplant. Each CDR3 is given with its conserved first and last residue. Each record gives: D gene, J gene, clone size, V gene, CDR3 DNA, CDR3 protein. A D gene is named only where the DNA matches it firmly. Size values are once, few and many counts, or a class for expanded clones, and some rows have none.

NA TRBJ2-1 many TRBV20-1 TGCAGTGCTAGACCCCTTGGCGGTGAGCAGTTCTTC CSARPLGGEQFF
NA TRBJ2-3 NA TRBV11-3 TGTGCCAGCAGCGCCGCGTGGACGGATACGCAGTATTTT CASSAAWTDTQYF
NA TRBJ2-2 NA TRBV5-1 TGCGCCAGCAGCTTGGGTGCTCTCTGGGACGACACCGGGGAGCTGTTTTTT CASSLGALWDDTGELFF
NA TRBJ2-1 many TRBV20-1 TGCAGTGCTGGGGGGTGGCACTCAGGAGAAGGCTGGAATGAGCAGTTCTTC CSAGGWHSGEGWNEQFF
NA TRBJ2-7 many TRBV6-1 TGTGCCAGCGGCGGCTACTACTACGAGCAGTACTTC CASGGYYYEQYF
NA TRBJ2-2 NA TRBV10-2 TGCGCCAGCGACCAGGGTGTAAACACCGGGGAGCTGTTTTTT CASDQGVNTGELFF
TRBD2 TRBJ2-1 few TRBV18 TGTGCCAGCTCACCGGCAACGGGACTAGGAAATGAGCAGTTCTTC CASSPATGLGNEQFF
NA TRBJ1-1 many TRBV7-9 TGTGCCCCAACTCAACTGAACACTGAAGCTTTCTTT CAPTQLNTEAFF
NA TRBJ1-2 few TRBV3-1 TGTGCCAGCAGCCAAGGAGGGCGATTCGTGGGAGGCTACACCTTC CASSQGGRFVGGYTF
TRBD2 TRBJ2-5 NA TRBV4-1 TGCGCCAGCAGCCCGGGACTAGTGGTGAAAACCCAGTACTTC CASSPGLVVKTQYF
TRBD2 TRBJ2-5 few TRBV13 TGTGCCAGCAGCACCTCGACTAGCTGGGAAAGTACGTCGTTC CASSTSTSWESTSF
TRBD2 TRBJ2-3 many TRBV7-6 TGTGCCAGCAGCTTAGCGCGGGTAGCGGGTAGACCCACAGATACGCAGTATTTT CASSLARVAGRPTDTQYF
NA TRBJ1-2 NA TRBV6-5 TGTGCCAGCAGTTACTCAGTTCGGGGTAGCTACACCTTC CASSYSVRGSYTF
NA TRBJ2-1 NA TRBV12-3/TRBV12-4 TGTGCCAGCAGTTTTTTCGGGGCGGACCGTAGGAATGAGCAGTTCTTC CASSFFGADRRNEQFF
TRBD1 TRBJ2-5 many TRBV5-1 TGCGCCAGCAGCTATTCCGGGACAGGGGGAGAAGAGACCCAGTACTTC CASSYSGTGGEETQYF
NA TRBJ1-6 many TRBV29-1 TGCAGCGTTGCATCGGGGCGGAGTAATTCACCCCTCCACTTT CSVASGRSNSPLHF
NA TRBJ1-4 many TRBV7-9 TGTGCCAGCTCCCTAGGAGGTGAAAAACTGTTTTTT CASSLGGEKLFF
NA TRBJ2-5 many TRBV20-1 TGCAGTGCTTTTAAGACATTCCCGTACCAAGAGACCCAGTACTTC CSAFKTFPYQETQYF
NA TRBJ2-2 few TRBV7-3 TGTGCCAGCAGCTCAAAGTTAAACGGGGAGCTGTTTTTT CASSSKLNGELFF
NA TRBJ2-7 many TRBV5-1 TGCGCCAGCAGCTTGGTAGCTACGGGGAGCTACGAGCAGTACTTC CASSLVATGSYEQYF
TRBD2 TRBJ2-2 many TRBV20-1 TGCAGTGCTAGCCCCGGCGAGCGGGGCGGGGAGCTGTTTTTT CSASPGERGGELFF
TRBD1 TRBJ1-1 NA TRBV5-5 TGTGCCAGCAGCATTAAGGGGGCCACTGAAGCTTTCTTT CASSIKGATEAFF
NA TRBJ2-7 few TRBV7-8 TGTGCCAGCAGCGTCCGGATGCCAATCGAGCAGTACTTC CASSVRMPIEQYF
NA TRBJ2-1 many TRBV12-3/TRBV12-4 TGTGCCAGCAGCAGAGTCGCGGGTGAGCAGTTCTTC CASSRVAGEQFF
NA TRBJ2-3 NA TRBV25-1 TGTGCCAGCAGTGCTCAGGGGTTCATCACAGATACGCAGTATTTT CASSAQGFITDTQYF
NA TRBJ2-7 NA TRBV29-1 TGCAGCGTCCGCTTCACCCTCGAGCAGTACTTC CSVRFTLEQYF
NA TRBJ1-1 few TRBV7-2 TGTGCCAGCAACAAAATGAACACTGAAGCTTTCTTT CASNKMNTEAFF
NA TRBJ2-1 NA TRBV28 TGTGCCAGCAGTTTTCGGGGTAGGGAGTTCTTC CASSFRGREFF
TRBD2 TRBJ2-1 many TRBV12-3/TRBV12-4 TGTGCCAGCAGTTCAGATCCGGGGCTAGCGGAGAACAATGAGCAGTTCTTC CASSSDPGLAENNEQFF
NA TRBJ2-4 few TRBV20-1 TGCAGTGCCTTAATAAGAAAGTCCAAAAACATTCAGTACTTC CSALIRKSKNIQYF
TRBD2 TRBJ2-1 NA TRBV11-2 TGTGCCAGCCAGGCGACTAGCTCTTTCAATGAGCAGTTCTTC CASQATSSFNEQFF
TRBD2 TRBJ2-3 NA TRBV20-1 TGCAGTGCTAGATCTCGCGGGAGGAGCACAGATACGCAGTATTTT CSARSRGRSTDTQYF
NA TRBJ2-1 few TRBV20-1 TGCAGTGCTAGCGGGCTCTCCTACAATGAGCAGTTCTTC CSASGLSYNEQFF
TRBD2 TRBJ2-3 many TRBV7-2 TGTGCCAGCAGATTTCTAGCGGGAGAGGGTGTAGATACGCAGTATTTT CASRFLAGEGVDTQYF
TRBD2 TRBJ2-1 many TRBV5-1 TGCGCCAGCAGCCTTCTTAGCGGGAGGGCCGATAATGAGCAGTTCTTC CASSLLSGRADNEQFF
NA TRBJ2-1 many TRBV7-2 TGTGCCAGCAGCTTCGACAGAAACAATGAGCAGTTCTTC CASSFDRNNEQFF
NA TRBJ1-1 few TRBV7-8 TGTGCCAGCAGCTTAGTTTGGTACGGCTTGGAGGCGGAAGCTTTCTTT CASSLVWYGLEAEAFF